This T cell receptor (beta chain) was captured by sequencing in a study of T-cell reconstitution after alpha-beta-depleted transplantation in children. Study outcomes and limitations: Reportedly, roughly two months post-transplant, alpha-beta T cells arose from several hundred expanded graft clones.

A library of TCRbeta sequences, prepared with unique molecular identifiers, was generated. TCRdb reprocessed the PCR reads with MiXCR, giving one entry per CDR3 protein. The sample yields 450,000 to 550,000 distinct CDR3 sequences, about an eighth seen once. About this clonotype: What it binds is unknown.

The clonotype was recovered from a female patient aged 2-9 years who had a stem cell transplant for aplastic anemia, so the T cells may come from the graft donor. The material was PBMCs, mostly from graft donor cells, obtained 180 days after TCRalphabeta/CD19-depleted stem cell transplant.

This CDR3 is CASSLWADSTDTQYF. The CDR3 coding sequence is TGTGCCAGCTCCCTTTGGGCTGATAGCACAGATACGCAGTATTTT. The chain joins TRBV12-3 or TRBV12-4 to TRBJ2-3; D gene unclear. The CDR3 consists of 15 residues. Trimming shortened V by 8 bases and J by 0 bases, and 15 bases separated the two germline ends.